Shown below are 5 T cell receptor beta chains from a single sample sequenced in a study of naive and memory T cell subsets. These TCRs' antigens remain unknown. The beta constant-region primer was an equimolar mix of two oligonucleotides covering TRBC1 and TRBC2. The ligated cDNA underwent four PCR rounds using SP2 and nested alpha and beta constant-region primers. Using its own MiXCR run on the UMI-ligation and nested PCR reads, TCRdb lists one record per CDR3 protein. The sample includes over 80,000 distinct CDR3 sequences, about 10% of them seen just once. Overall study findings and caveats: Naive repertoires, especially CD8, held a few larger clonotypes, possibly memory cells re-expressing CD45RA.

Specimen: naive CD4+ T cells from blood. Receptors were obtained from a human donor in good health.

This clonotype has a count of ten or more. V gene TRBV20-1 combines with J gene TRBJ2-3; tentative D call: TRBD1 (5 bases). In germline, CDR1 is DFQATT, CDR2 SNEGSKA (reference sequence). CDR3 length: 16 amino acids. Deletions cut 7 bases from V and 0 bases from J, with 20 bases between. CDR3 loop: CSGSVTHRRSTDTQYF. The CDR3 DNA is TGCAGTGGATCAGTAACCCACAGGCGGAGCACAGATACGCAGTATTTT.

This clonotype showed up just a few times. The gene calls are TRBV28 and TRBJ1-1, with 9 nucleotides matching TRBD1. V dropped 5 bases and J dropped 7; count of bases not matched to a gene: 11. Germline assignment: CDR1 MDHEN and CDR2 SYDVKM. This CDR3 contains 15 residues. The CDR3 bases are TGTGCCAGCAGTCCGCGGGACAGGGAAGGGGGTGAAGCTTTCTTT. It translates to CASSPRDREGGEAFF.

The chain joins TRBV7-9 to TRBJ2-7, with 10 bases fitting TRBD2. In germline, CDR1 is SEHNR, CDR2 FQNEAQ (reference sequence). The ends lost 6 bases at V and 8 bases at J; junction bases unmatched: 7. The CDR3 extends over 13 amino acids. The CDR3 loop is CASRSSGGDQQYF. Written as DNA, the CDR3 is TGTGCCAGCAGGTCTAGCGGGGGAGATCAGCAGTACTTC.

This clonotype was counted only a few times. The rearrangement joins TRBV12-3 or TRBV12-4 to TRBJ2-5; 8 nucleotides match TRBD2. This CDR3 spans 14 amino acids. The V and J ends lost 7 bases and 9 bases, in that order; junction bases with no gene match: 13. The CDR3 bases are TGTGCCAGCACCCCCACCCGGGGGGGTACGTCCCAGTACTTC. Translated: CASTPTRGGTSQYF.

The gene calls are TRBV2 and TRBJ1-2, with a weak D call TRBD1 (5 bases). The germline V gene has CDR1 SNHLY and CDR2 FYNNEI. V lost 4 bases and J 7 bases, leaving 16 bases between the germline ends. The CDR3 extends over 14 amino acids. The CDR3 DNA sequence: TGTGCCAGCAGTGTGTTGCAGGGTATGTCTGGCTACACCTTC. Translation: CASSVLQGMSGYTF.